Listed below are T cell receptor beta chains from one sample, sequenced in a study of beta chain features in type 1 diabetes. This table comes from immunoSEQ multiplex PCR, and its TCRdb copy is limited to in-frame clones, with some not included. This table has almost 350,000 clones, less than 9.5% appearing once. The sample consisted of central memory CD4+ T cells from blood. These receptors all stem from a woman in her late teens or twenties in good health. Both conserved end residues are part of each CDR3. Fields, in order: J gene, clone size, D gene, V gene, CDR3 protein, CDR3 DNA. A D gene is named only where the DNA matches it firmly. Rows give clone size only sometimes, using once, few, many, or a class for an expanded clone.

TRBJ2-6 - - TRBV6-1 CASSEPGRALRSGANVLTF TGTGCCAGCAGTGAACCCGGAAGGGCGCTAAGGTCTGGGGCCAACGTCCTGACTTTC
TRBJ2-7 few TRBD2 TRBV27 CASATGTSGYSSYEQYF TGTGCCAGCGCCACGGGGACTAGCGGGTATAGCTCCTACGAGCAGTACTTC
TRBJ2-7 many - TRBV29-1 CSVEDTLKDSSYEQYF TGCAGCGTTGAGGACACCTTAAAAGACAGCTCCTACGAGCAGTACTTC
TRBJ2-2 - - TRBV6-1 CASSEVSPGELFF TGTGCCAGCAGTGAAGTGAGCCCCGGGGAGCTGTTTTTT
TRBJ2-7 - - TRBV6-1 CASRDRTYEQYF TGTGCCAGCAGGGACAGAACCTACGAGCAGTACTTC
TRBJ2-1 - - TRBV7-8 CASSYQAANEQFF TGTGCCAGCAGCTACCAGGCAGCTAATGAGCAGTTCTTC
TRBJ2-5 many TRBD1 TRBV4-3 CASSRDRGETQYF TGCGCCAGCAGCCGGGACAGGGGAGAGACCCAGTACTTC
TRBJ2-1 - - TRBV5-5 CASSLEGTRQSEQFF TGTGCCAGCAGCTTGGAAGGGACTCGTCAGAGTGAGCAGTTCTTC
TRBJ1-1 - - TRBV5-1 CASSLFGDTEAFF TGCGCCAGCAGCCTTTTTGGGGACACTGAAGCTTTCTTT
TRBJ2-1 - - TRBV11-2 CASSLGVGNEQFF TGTGCCAGCAGCTTAGGGGTTGGGAATGAGCAGTTCTTC
TRBJ1-5 few - TRBV18 CASSPRQGPSNQPQHF TGTGCCAGCTCACCACGGCAAGGTCCTAGCAATCAGCCCCAGCATTTT
TRBJ2-7 - - TRBV7-2 CASSLAGTQAHF TGTGCCAGCAGCTTAGCGGGAACTCAGGCCCACTTC
TRBJ1-5 few - TRBV6-5 CASRPPVRNQPQHF TGTGCCAGCAGGCCCCCGGTGCGCAATCAGCCCCAGCATTTT
TRBJ2-3 - - TRBV5-4 CASSDREITDTQYF TGTGCCAGCAGCGATCGGGAAATCACAGATACGCAGTATTTT
TRBJ2-5 - TRBD2 TRBV7-6 CASSSRAGGPSQWRTQYF TGTGCCAGCAGCTCCCGAGCGGGAGGGCCTTCCCAGTGGCGGACCCAGTACTTC